These T cell receptor beta chains were read from a single sample in a study of cytomegalovirus exposure and HLA in healthy donors. The table came from immunoSEQ multiplex PCR; TCRdb's copy has only in-frame clones and leaves some out. The sample lists around 92,000 clones; roughly 79% were seen once. The sequenced sample was PBMCs. The source of these receptors is a female donor in good health and CMV-seropositive. Each CDR3 is given with its conserved first and last residue. D genes are given only for firm matches. Expanded clones get a size class; other rows say once, few or many, or leave the size out.

d_gene,v_gene,abundance,j_gene,CDR3nt,CDR3aa
.,TRBV4-2,few,TRBJ1-5,TGTGCCAGCAGCCAAGAAAGGGGCCAGGGGTCTCATAGCAATCAGCCCCAGCATTTT,CASSQERGQGSHSNQPQHF
TRBD1,TRBV11-1,.,TRBJ1-1,TGTGCCAGCAGCTTAGCTGGGGACAGAGACAAAGCTTTCTTT,CASSLAGDRDKAFF
.,TRBV19,.,TRBJ1-1,TGTGCCAGTAGTTGGGGGCCGGTAACTGAAGCTTTCTTT,CASSWGPVTEAFF
TRBD1,TRBV28,.,TRBJ1-4,TGTGCCAGCAGCTCCCGACGAGCGGGACAGGGTTGGGAAAAACTGTTTTTT,CASSSRRAGQGWEKLFF
TRBD2,TRBV6-1,few,TRBJ2-7,TGTGCCAGCAGTGAGGGGACTAGCGGCCCCTACGAGCAGTACTTC,CASSEGTSGPYEQYF
TRBD2,TRBV4-3,.,TRBJ2-1,TGCGCCAGCAGCCAAGCGGGGGGATACAATGAGCAGTTCTTC,CASSQAGGYNEQFF
.,TRBV13,once,TRBJ2-7,TGTGCCAGCAGCTTAGCGGCAGGGTTCGAGCAGTACTTC,CASSLAAGFEQYF
TRBD2,TRBV6-5,once,TRBJ2-7,TGTGCCAGCAGTCTGATAGCGGGGAGCTCCTACGAGCAGTACTTC,CASSLIAGSSYEQYF
.,TRBV18,.,TRBJ2-7,TGTGCCAGCTCACCAATGGGGAATGAGGGCTACGAGCAGTACTTC,CASSPMGNEGYEQYF
TRBD1,TRBV7-9,.,TRBJ1-1,TGTGCCAGCAGCTTAGTCTCAGGGGGCAAGGCTGAAGCTTTCTTT,CASSLVSGGKAEAFF
.,TRBV4-3,.,TRBJ1-5,TGCGCCAGCAGCCAAGTTTTTGAGGGCAATCAGCCCCAGCATTTT,CASSQVFEGNQPQHF
TRBD2,TRBV4-2,.,TRBJ2-7,TGTGCCAGCAGCCAAGAGCCCAGCGGGGAAAGTACCTACGAGCAGTACTTC,CASSQEPSGESTYEQYF
.,TRBV4-1,once,TRBJ1-2,TGCGCCAGCAGCCAAGAGGCCCACGATGGCTACACCTTC,CASSQEAHDGYTF
.,TRBV9,once,TRBJ2-7,TGTGCCAGCAGCCCAGACGGGGAGAGCTCCTACGAGCAGTACTTC,CASSPDGESSYEQYF
.,TRBV6-4,.,TRBJ2-3,TGTGCCAGCAGCCTTTCGAGCGGCACAGATACGCAGTATTTT,CASSLSSGTDTQYF
TRBD2,TRBV30,.,TRBJ2-1,TGTGCCTGGGGGCCTACTGGACGCGGGAGGGCCGGCTACAATGAGCAGTTCTTC,CAWGPTGRGRAGYNEQFF
.,TRBV28,.,TRBJ2-3,TGTGCCAGCAGTCTAGAAGGGACTTTTAGCACAGATACGCAGTATTTT,CASSLEGTFSTDTQYF
.,TRBV5-1,.,TRBJ2-5,TGCGCCAGCAGCTTATCAGAATGGGAGACCCAGTACTTC,CASSLSEWETQYF
TRBD1,TRBV2,.,TRBJ2-1,TGTGCCAGCACCGAGACAGGGACCGTCAATGAGCAGTTCTTC,CASTETGTVNEQFF
TRBD2,TRBV7-8,.,TRBJ2-2,TGTGCCAGCAGCTTCAGTCGACTAGCGGCCGGGGAGCTGTTTTTT,CASSFSRLAAGELFF
.,TRBV7-8,.,TRBJ1-1,TGTGCCAGCAGCCCGGTCACTGAAGCTTTCTTT,CASSPVTEAFF
.,TRBV30,once,TRBJ2-3,TGTGCCTGGAGCCCCACGGCGGGCACAGATACGCAGTATTTT,CAWSPTAGTDTQYF
TRBD1,TRBV7-2,.,TRBJ1-2,TGTGCCAGCAGCGTGGGACAGGTGGAAGGCTACACCTTC,CASSVGQVEGYTF
TRBD1,TRBV5-4,.,TRBJ2-3,TGTGCCAGCAGTTATAGGACAGGGCGAGATACGCAGTATTTT,CASSYRTGRDTQYF
.,TRBV18,.,TRBJ2-7,TGTGCCAGCTCACCATCCGGGACTTTCTCCTACGAGCAGTACTTC,CASSPSGTFSYEQYF
.,TRBV7-2,.,TRBJ2-7,TGTGCCAGCAGCCAGAACGCACCCTACGAGCAGTACTTC,CASSQNAPYEQYF
TRBD1,TRBV6-5,few,TRBJ1-4,TGTGCCAGCAGTCGGGACAGGGAGAAGCAAGAACTGTTTTTT,CASSRDREKQELFF
TRBD2,TRBV27,.,TRBJ2-7,TGTGCCAGCAGCCCCTCCCGGACTAGCGGGGGAGGGCAGTACTTC,CASSPSRTSGGGQYF
TRBD1,TRBV28,few,TRBJ1-2,TGTGCCAGCAGTTTACCCCTGGGACAGAACTATGGCTACACCTTC,CASSLPLGQNYGYTF
TRBD1,TRBV18,.,TRBJ2-4,TGTGCCAGCTCACGCGGACAGGGTTGGGAAAACATTCAGTACTTC,CASSRGQGWENIQYF